This TCR beta chain was recorded in a study of shared clonotypes between healthy human individuals. V lost 5 bases to trimming and J lost 6 bases, with 14 bases between them. CDR1 is SGHTA and CDR2 is FQGNSA in the germline V gene. The CDR3 spans 13 residues. Study-wide findings and caveats: Limited genetic and exposure-history diversity came from having few donors.

Sequencing used immunoSEQ multiplex PCR; TCRdb keeps in-frame clones, though not all of them. The repertoire includes 300,000 to 350,000 clones, less than 75% of them detected once, and around 9.3% sits in the top ten. On this clone: Antigen specificity is unknown.

This TCR was recovered from a man aged 25 to 40 in good health. This chain joins TRBV7-2 and TRBJ2-7; D possibly corresponds to TRBD1 (6 bases). Input material: memory CD4+ T cells sorted from blood. Subset reported: CD45RA-negative fraction. In DNA form, the CDR3 reads TGTGCCAGCAGCCTAGGACAGCTTCTCGAGCAGTACTTC. Translated: CASSLGQLLEQYF.